The 7 T cell receptor beta chains given below trace back to one sample, sequenced in a study of CD8+ T cells in alopecia areata. Specified treatment: oral pan-JAK inhibitor, 5-10 mg twice daily. After isolation, RNA underwent reverse transcription to generate cDNA as the sequencing template. The data were produced by immunoSEQ multiplex PCR, yet TCRdb's version contains in-frame clones alone and is incomplete. This sample yields about 42,000 clones, of which 65% are seen a single time; about 21% belongs to the top ten. Sequenced here: CD8+ T cells sorted from blood, sampled at week 4, from a patient treated with tofacitinib. These TCRs come from a human donor with alopecia areata.

The chain links TRBV29-1 to TRBJ1-2; D possibly corresponds to TRBD1 (5 bases). V was trimmed by 4 bases and J by 8 bases, leaving 14 bases between them. Germline CDR1 reads SQVTM; CDR2 reads ANQGSEA. The CDR3 contains 12 residues. CDR3 loop: CSVGGGPSGYTF. The DNA of the CDR3 is TGCAGCGTTGGGGGCGGACCCTCGGGCTACACCTTC.

The chain is built from TRBV7-2 and TRBJ2-3; 11 bases map to TRBD2. The V and J ends lost 2 bases and 3 bases, in that order; junction bases with no gene match: 4. The CDR3 is 16 residues long. Germline V gene sequence: CDR1 SGHTA, CDR2 FQGNSA. DNA for the CDR3: TGTGCCAGCAGCTTACTGACTAGCGGGGCAACAGATACGCAGTATTTT. It specifies CASSLLTSGATDTQYF.

The table lists this clone with a few counts. This rearrangement joins TRBV25-1 to TRBJ2-7; TRBD1 agrees at 7 bases. Germline lookup yields CDR1 MGHDK and CDR2 SYGVNS. The CDR3 extends over 13 amino acids. With 6 bases clipped from V and 5 bases from J, the junction kept 7 bases outside the gene matches. CDR3 amino acids: CASRETGYHEQYF. The CDR3 DNA reads as TGTGCCAGCAGAGAGACAGGGTACCACGAGCAGTACTTC.

This clone was seen only a few times. The chain uses TRBV29-1 and TRBJ2-1, with D perhaps TRBD1 or TRBD2 (5 bases each). Germline V gene data show CDR1 as SQVTM and CDR2 as ANQGSEA. The germline V and J ends were trimmed by 2 bases and 9 bases, with 23 bases remaining between them. The CDR3 consists of 16 residues. The DNA of the CDR3 is TGCAGCGTTGAATCTGGCTTAGTGGGGATCGGGGCTGAGCAGTTCTTC. This translates into CSVESGLVGIGAEQFF.

The chain couples TRBV4-1 to TRBJ2-3; 7 nucleotides line up with TRBD2. CDR1 is MGHRA and CDR2 is YSYEKL in the germline V gene. The trim removed 5 bases at V and 4 bases at J, leaving 9 bases unmatched. This CDR3 comprises 15 residues. CDR3 nucleotide sequence: TGCGCCAGCAGCGATATAACTAGCGAGGCAGATACGCAGTATTTT. As protein: CASSDITSEADTQYF.

The chain recombines TRBV2 with TRBJ1-2; D may be TRBD1 (5 bases). Trimming removed 5 bases from V and 3 bases from J, with 16 bases in between. CDR1 is SNHLY, CDR2 FYNNEI, per germline. This CDR3 has 15 residues. DNA of the CDR3: TGTGCCAGCAGTTTGGGCCGGATAGGGGACTATGGCTACACCTTC. As protein: CASSLGRIGDYGYTF.

This rearrangement joins TRBV29-1 to TRBJ2-1; 9 bases map to TRBD1. CDR1 and CDR2 (germline): SQVTM, ANQGSEA. This CDR3 comprises 14 residues. After removal of 7 bases from V and 7 bases from J, the junction contained 11 bases not matched to a gene. The CDR3 protein is CSAWDRATRNEQFF. CDR3 nucleotides: TGCAGCGCTTGGGACAGGGCAACGAGAAATGAGCAGTTCTTC.